This section outlines one T cell receptor (beta chain) sequence together with its context. The V and J ends lost 1 base and 7 bases respectively, with 11 bases between them. CDR3 length: 15 amino acids. CDR1 is SGHTA, CDR2 FQGNSA, per germline. RNA amounts of about 0.5 to 1 ug underwent reverse transcription with random hexamers. With immunoSEQ multiplex PCR, TCR beta CDR3 was amplified across 54 Vbeta and 13 Jbeta. TCRdb ran MiXCR on the immunoSEQ multiplex PCR reads and lists one entry per CDR3 protein. The sample shows 140,000 or so distinct CDR3 sequences, about 95% of them seen only once. This record comes from a study of CD8 T cells in Susac syndrome. It was treatment-naive patients with stable or active relapsing-remitting disease who made up the multiple sclerosis controls. Through negative isolation, CD4+ and CD8+ T cells were obtained, while TEMRA cells were enriched using FACS.

Sequencing was done on a sample of CD4+ T cells from PBMCs. The TCR comes from a human donor with multiple sclerosis. The chain is built from TRBV7-2 and TRBJ1-6, with D tentatively TRBD1 (5 bases). Written as DNA, the CDR3 is TGTGCCAGCAGCTTAGGTTTAGGGACGAATTCACCCCTCCACTTT. Amino acid sequence: CASSLGLGTNSPLHF. Filled out from reference TRBV7-2 and TRBJ1-6, the complete variable domain reads GAGVSQSPSNKVTEKGKDVELRCDPISGHTALYWYRQSLGQGLEFLIYFQGNSAPDKSGLPSDRFSAERTGGSVSTLTIQRTQQEDSAVYLCASSLGLGTNSPLHFGNGTRLTVT.